This T cell receptor (beta chain) was obtained from a study of blood T cells in healthy people across ages. This clonotype was counted a few times. The antigen remains undetermined. Drawn from each donor were approximately 9.5 milliliters of peripheral blood. General study findings and limits: It was not known whether donors were CMV positive (a possible confounder of expanded clonotype changes). The diversity estimates, figures obtained from one million T cells, were considered underestimates.

The CDR3 sequence is 14 residues long. Germline V lookup: CDR1 SGHRS, CDR2 YFSETQ. A J-beta primer mix and a sample-barcoded 5' primer were used in a second PCR of about 7 to 12 cycles. TCRdb reanalysed the 5' RACE reads using MiXCR and keeps one entry per CDR3 protein. Of 600,000 to 850,000 distinct CDR3 sequences in the sample, approximately 25% were seen once. These same records also appear under a second study, on T cells of mothers and their children. That report adds: Researchers found no T cell clones that were persistent and microchimeric.

The receptor comes from a boy aged 10-17 years in good health. The sequencing input was blood. This chain joins TRBV5-1 and TRBJ2-5; D tentatively fits TRBD1 or TRBD2 (6 bases each). The DNA matches TRBJ2-1 better at its end, which makes the J call doubtful. In DNA, the CDR3 is TGCGCCAGCAGCTTAATAGGGGGGAATGGTGAGCAGTTCTTC. Translated: CASSLIGGNGEQFF.